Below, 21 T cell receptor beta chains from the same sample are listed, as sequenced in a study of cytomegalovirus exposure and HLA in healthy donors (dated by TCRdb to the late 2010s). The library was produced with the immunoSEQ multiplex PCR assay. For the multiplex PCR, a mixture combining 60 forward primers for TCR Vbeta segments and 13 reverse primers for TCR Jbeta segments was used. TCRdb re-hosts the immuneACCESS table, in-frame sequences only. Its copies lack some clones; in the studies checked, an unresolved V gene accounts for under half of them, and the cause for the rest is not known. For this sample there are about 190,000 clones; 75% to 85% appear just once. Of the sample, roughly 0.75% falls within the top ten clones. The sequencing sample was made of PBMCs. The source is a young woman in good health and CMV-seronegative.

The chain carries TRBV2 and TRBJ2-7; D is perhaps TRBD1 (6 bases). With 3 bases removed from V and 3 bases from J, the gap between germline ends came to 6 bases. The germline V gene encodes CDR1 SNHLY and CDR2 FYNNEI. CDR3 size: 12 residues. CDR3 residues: CASSDRGYEQYF. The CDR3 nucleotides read TGTGCCAGCAGTGACAGGGGCTACGAGCAGTACTTC.

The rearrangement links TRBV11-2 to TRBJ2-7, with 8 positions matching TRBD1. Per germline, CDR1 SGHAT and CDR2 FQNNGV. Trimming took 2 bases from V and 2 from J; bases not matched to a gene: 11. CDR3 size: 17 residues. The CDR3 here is CASSLTGTGPLTYEQYF. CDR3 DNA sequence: TGTGCCAGCAGCTTAACCGGGACAGGACCACTAACCTACGAGCAGTACTTC.

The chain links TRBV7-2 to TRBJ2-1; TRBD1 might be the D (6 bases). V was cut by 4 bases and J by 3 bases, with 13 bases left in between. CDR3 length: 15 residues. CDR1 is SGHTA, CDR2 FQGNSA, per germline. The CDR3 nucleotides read TGTGCCAGCAGCTCACCTTCAGGGGTCTACAATGAGCAGTTCTTC. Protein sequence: CASSSPSGVYNEQFF.

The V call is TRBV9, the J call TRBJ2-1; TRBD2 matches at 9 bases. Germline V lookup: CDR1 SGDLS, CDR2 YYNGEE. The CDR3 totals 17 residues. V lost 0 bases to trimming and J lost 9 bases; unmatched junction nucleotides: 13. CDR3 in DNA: TGTGCCAGCAGCGTAGAATCTAGCGGGATTGGTACAAGTGAGCAGTTCTTC. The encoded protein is CASSVESSGIGTSEQFF.

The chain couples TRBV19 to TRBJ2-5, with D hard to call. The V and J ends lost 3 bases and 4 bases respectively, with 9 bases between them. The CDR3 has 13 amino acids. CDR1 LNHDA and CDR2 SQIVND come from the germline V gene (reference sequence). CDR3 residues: CASSIMGPETQYF. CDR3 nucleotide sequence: TGTGCCAGTAGTATTATGGGCCCAGAGACCCAGTACTTC.

CDR3 bases: TGTGCTAGTGGTTTGTCGACAGCTTACAATGAGCAGTTCTTC. Its translation is CASGLSTAYNEQFF. The rearrangement links TRBV12-5 to TRBJ2-1; possible D gene TRBD1, 5 bases. CDR1 and CDR2 from the germline V gene are LGHNT and FRNRAP. This CDR3 has 14 amino acids. Trimming left V 2 bases short and J 4 bases short, with 9 bases between.

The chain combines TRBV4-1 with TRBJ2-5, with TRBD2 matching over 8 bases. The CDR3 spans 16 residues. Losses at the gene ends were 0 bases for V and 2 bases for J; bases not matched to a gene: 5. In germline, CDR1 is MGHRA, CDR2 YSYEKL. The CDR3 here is CASSQDQRGTQETQYF. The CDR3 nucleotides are TGCGCCAGCAGCCAAGACCAGCGGGGGACGCAAGAGACCCAGTACTTC.

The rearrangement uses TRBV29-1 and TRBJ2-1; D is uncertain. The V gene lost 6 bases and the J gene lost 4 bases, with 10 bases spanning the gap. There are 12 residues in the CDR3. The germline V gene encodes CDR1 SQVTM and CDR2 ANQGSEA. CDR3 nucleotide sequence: TGCAGCGTCCCAGAGGCATACAATGAGCAGTTCTTC. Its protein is CSVPEAYNEQFF.

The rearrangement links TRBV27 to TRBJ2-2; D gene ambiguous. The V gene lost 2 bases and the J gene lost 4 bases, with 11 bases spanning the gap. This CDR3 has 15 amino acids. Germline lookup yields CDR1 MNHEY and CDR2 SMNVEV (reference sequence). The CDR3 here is CASSLLAETTGELFF. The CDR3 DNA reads TGTGCCAGCAGTTTACTTGCGGAAACCACCGGGGAGCTGTTTTTT.

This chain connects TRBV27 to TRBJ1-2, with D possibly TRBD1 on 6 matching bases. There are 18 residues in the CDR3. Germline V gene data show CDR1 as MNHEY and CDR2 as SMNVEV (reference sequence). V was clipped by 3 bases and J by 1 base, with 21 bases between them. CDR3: CASSFIGAGQRINYGYTF. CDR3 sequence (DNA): TGTGCCAGCAGTTTTATCGGGGCTGGACAGAGGATTAACTATGGCTACACCTTC.

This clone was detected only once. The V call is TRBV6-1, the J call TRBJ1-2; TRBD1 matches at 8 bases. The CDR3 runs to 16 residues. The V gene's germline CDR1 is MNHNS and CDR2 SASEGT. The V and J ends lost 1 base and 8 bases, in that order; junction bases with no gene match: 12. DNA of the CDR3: TGTGCCAGCAGTGAAGGGTATGGGACAGGCCAAGGGGGCTACACCTTC. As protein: CASSEGYGTGQGGYTF.

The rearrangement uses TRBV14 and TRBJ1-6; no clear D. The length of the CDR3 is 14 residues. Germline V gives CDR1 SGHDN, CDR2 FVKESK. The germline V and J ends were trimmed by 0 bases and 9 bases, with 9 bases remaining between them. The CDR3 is CASSQDLGGSPLHF. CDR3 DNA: TGTGCCAGCAGCCAAGATCTAGGCGGTTCACCCCTCCACTTT.

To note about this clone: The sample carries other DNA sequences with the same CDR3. CDR3 in amino acids: CATSRDRGNYGYTF. In DNA, the CDR3 is TGTGCCACCAGCAGGGACAGGGGGAACTATGGCTACACCTTC. The V and J genes are TRBV15 and TRBJ1-2; TRBD1 agrees at 10 bases. The CDR3 is 14 residues long. Germline CDR1 reads LNHNV; CDR2 reads YYDKDF (reference sequence). J lost 2 bases, V lost 3 bases, and 0 bases had no gene match.

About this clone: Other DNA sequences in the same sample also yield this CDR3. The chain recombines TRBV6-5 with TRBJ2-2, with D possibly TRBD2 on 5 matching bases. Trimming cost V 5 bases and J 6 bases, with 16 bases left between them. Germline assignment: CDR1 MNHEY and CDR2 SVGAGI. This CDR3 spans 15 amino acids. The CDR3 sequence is CASSLWRPRAGELFF. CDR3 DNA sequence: TGTGCCAGCAGTCTGTGGAGACCGAGGGCCGGGGAGCTGTTTTTT.

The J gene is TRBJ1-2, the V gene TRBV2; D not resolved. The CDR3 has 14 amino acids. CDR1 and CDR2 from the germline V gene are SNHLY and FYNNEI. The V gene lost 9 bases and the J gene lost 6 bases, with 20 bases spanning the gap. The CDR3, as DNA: TGTGCCAGTCTACTTGGTTCCGTGGTGGATGGCTACACCTTC. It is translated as CASLLGSVVDGYTF.

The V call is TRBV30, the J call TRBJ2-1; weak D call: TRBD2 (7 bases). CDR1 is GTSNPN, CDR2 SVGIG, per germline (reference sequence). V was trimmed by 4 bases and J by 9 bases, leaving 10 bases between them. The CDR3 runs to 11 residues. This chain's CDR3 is CAWNAGAEQFF. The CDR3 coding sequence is TGTGCCTGGAATGCGGGGGCTGAGCAGTTCTTC.

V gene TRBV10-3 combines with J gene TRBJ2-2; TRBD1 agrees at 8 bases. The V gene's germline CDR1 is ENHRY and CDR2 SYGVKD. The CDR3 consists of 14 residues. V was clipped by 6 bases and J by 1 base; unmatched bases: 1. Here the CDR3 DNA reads TGTGCCATCAGAGGACAGGGGAACACCGGGGAGCTGTTTTTT. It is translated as CAIRGQGNTGELFF.

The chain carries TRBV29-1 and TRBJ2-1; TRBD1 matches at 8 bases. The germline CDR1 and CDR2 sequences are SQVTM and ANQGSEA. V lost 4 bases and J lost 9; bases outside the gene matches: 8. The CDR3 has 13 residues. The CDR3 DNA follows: TGCAGCGTTGCTTGGCAGGGGGCGGGTGAGCAGTTCTTC. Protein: CSVAWQGAGEQFF.

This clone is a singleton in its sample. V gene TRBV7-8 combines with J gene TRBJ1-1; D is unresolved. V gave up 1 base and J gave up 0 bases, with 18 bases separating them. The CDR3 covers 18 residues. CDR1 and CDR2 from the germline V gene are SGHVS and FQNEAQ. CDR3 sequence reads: CASSLGPRAIRMNTEAFF. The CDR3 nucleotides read TGTGCCAGCAGCTTAGGGCCCAGAGCGATTCGGATGAACACTGAAGCTTTCTTT. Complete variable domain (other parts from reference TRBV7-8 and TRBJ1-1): GAGVSQSPRYKVAKRGQDVALRCDPISGHVSLFWYQQALGQGPEFLTYFQNEAQLDKSGLPSDRFFAERPEGSVSTLKIQRTQQEDSAVYLCASSLGPRAIRMNTEAFFGQGTRLTVV.

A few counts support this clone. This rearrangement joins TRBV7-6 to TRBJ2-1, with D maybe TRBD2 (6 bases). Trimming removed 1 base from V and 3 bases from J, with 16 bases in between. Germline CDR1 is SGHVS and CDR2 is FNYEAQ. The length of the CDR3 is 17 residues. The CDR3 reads CASSLESPGLSYNEQFF. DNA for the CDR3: TGTGCCAGCAGCTTAGAAAGTCCGGGACTCAGCTACAATGAGCAGTTCTTC.

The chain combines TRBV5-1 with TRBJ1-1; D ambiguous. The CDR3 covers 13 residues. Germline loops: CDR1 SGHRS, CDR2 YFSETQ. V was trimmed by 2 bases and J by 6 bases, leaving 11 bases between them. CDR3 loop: CASSLVESSEAFF. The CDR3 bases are TGCGCCAGCAGCTTAGTAGAGAGTTCTGAAGCTTTCTTT.